This T cell receptor (beta chain) was sequenced in a study of T cells of healthy individuals. This CDR3 comprises 15 residues. V lost 0 bases and J lost 6, with 12 bases in between. Germline assignment: CDR1 MNHEY and CDR2 SVGEGT. Each CDR3 protein gets one entry after TCRdb re-called the 5' RACE reads with MiXCR. This sample carries about 96,000 distinct CDR3 sequences, 15% to 20% of them seen once, and the ten largest clones take around 6.4%. The receptor comes from a human donor in good health. The V gene is TRBV6-2 or TRBV6-3, the J gene TRBJ1-5; tentatively, D is TRBD1 (5 bases). DNA of the CDR3: TGTGCCAGCAGTTACTCGACGGCAGGGAGTCAGCCCCAGCATTTT. This translates into CASSYSTAGSQPQHF.